Detailed here is one T cell receptor beta chain. Each CDR3 protein gets one entry after TCRdb re-called the 5' RACE reads with MiXCR. The repertoire holds about 180,000 distinct CDR3 sequences, with approximately 16% as singletons. CDR1 is MGHDK, CDR2 SYGVNS, per germline. The CDR3 runs to 15 residues. V was trimmed by 3 bases and J by 7 bases, leaving 15 bases between them. These data come from a study of T-cell memory formation after mild COVID-19. The clonotype comes from an adult woman who had mild COVID-19 (a few samples of this study predate the infection). Cell type and time point are not known. Sequencing was performed on PBMCs or a T cell subset sorted from them (not recorded which). The chain combines TRBV25-1 with TRBJ2-2, with D maybe TRBD2 (5 bases). The CDR3 region is CASSDASGVDGELFF. DNA of the CDR3: TGTGCCAGCAGTGATGCCAGCGGAGTGGACGGGGAGCTGTTTTTT.